Listed below are T cell receptor beta chains from one sample, sequenced in a study of circulating and synovial CD4+ cells in juvenile arthritis. TCRdb keeps only in-frame clones here, not all; method: immunoSEQ multiplex PCR. Of approximately 35,000 clones in the sample, about 95% were seen once. Sequenced material: CD4+ T cells from blood. The origin of the receptors is a human donor with juvenile idiopathic arthritis. Both conserved end residues are part of each CDR3. D genes are given only for firm matches. Clone size appears in some rows only: once, few, many, or a class for an expanded clone.

TRBJ1-1 | NA | TRBV27 | NA | TGTGCCAGCAGCCGAACCGACCCCAGGATCACTGAAGCTTTCTTT | CASSRTDPRITEAFF
TRBJ1-2 | NA | TRBV7-2 | NA | TGTGCCAGCAGCTCGACAGGTTCTAACTATGGCTACACCTTC | CASSSTGSNYGYTF
TRBJ1-6 | NA | TRBV28 | NA | TGTGCCACAACCTGGGGCAGTCAGAATTCACCCCTCCACTTT | CATTWGSQNSPLHF
TRBJ1-6 | once | TRBV25-1 | TRBD1 | TGTGCCAGCACCCAGACAGGGTTTTGGTCACCCCTCCACTTT | CASTQTGFWSPLHF
TRBJ2-3 | once | TRBV19 | TRBD1 | TGTGCCAGTAGTTTGGACAGGGCGAGCACAGATACGCAGTATTTT | CASSLDRASTDTQYF
TRBJ2-1 | NA | TRBV5-3 | TRBD2 | TGTGCCAGAAGCCCTGGCGGGACTAGCTCCTCAAATGAGCAGTTCTTC | CARSPGGTSSSNEQFF
TRBJ2-3 | NA | TRBV7-2 | NA | TGTGCCAGCAGCTTGTGGGCTAGCGTGGGCACAGATACGCAGTATTTT | CASSLWASVGTDTQYF
TRBJ2-7 | NA | TRBV2 | TRBD1 | TGTGCCAGCAGCGCCGACAGGGCAAACTACGGGCAGTACTTC | CASSADRANYGQYF
TRBJ1-2 | NA | TRBV28 | NA | TGTGCCAGCAGCTCCGGGGTGTTCTATGGCTACACCTTC | CASSSGVFYGYTF
TRBJ2-1 | NA | TRBV19 | NA | NA | CARRDRGLIMSSSSGNEQFF
TRBJ1-1 | NA | TRBV6-5 | NA | TGTGCCAGCAGTTACCGGAACACTGAAGCTTTCTTT | CASSYRNTEAFF
TRBJ1-3 | NA | TRBV27 | TRBD1 | TGTGCCAGCAGTCCACGACAGGGGGCCTCTGGAAACACCATATATTTT | CASSPRQGASGNTIYF
TRBJ1-1 | NA | TRBV28 | NA | TGTGCCAGCAGCGGCACTGAAGCTTTCTTT | CASSGTEAFF
TRBJ1-3 | NA | TRBV21-1 | NA | TGTGCCAGCAGCAAAGGCGGGACGGGGACCATATATTTT | CASSKGGTGTIYF
TRBJ1-1 | NA | TRBV29-1 | NA | TGCAGCGTTATCCCGGGATATAACATGAACACTGAAGCTTTCTTT | CSVIPGYNMNTEAFF
TRBJ2-7 | NA | TRBV19 | NA | TGTGCCAGCTTATCGACGCGGGCGACCTCCCTCTACGAGCAGTACTTC | CASLSTRATSLYEQYF
TRBJ2-5 | NA | TRBV9 | NA | TGTGCCAGCAGCCCAAGTGGAGTAACCCAGTACTTC | CASSPSGVTQYF
TRBJ1-1 | NA | TRBV11-1 | NA | TGTGCCAGCAGCTTTTCACAGGCGAACACTGAAGCTTTCTTT | CASSFSQANTEAFF
TRBJ2-1 | NA | TRBV29-1 | NA | TGCAGCTCTCGCAGAACATCCCCCCATGAGCAGTTCTTC | CSSRRTSPHEQFF
TRBJ2-5 | once | TRBV10-2 | NA | TGCGCCAGCAGGGCGGGGTTTGGGGAGCAGTACTTC | CASRAGFGEQYF
TRBJ1-1 | NA | TRBV28 | TRBD1 | TGTGCCAGCAGAGACAGGGGAGACACTGAAGCTTTCTTT | CASRDRGDTEAFF
TRBJ1-6 | few | TRBV5-6 | NA | TGTGCCAGCAGCTTGGTTGCGGGTTCACCCCTCCACTTT | CASSLVAGSPLHF
TRBJ1-1 | NA | TRBV19 | NA | TGTGCCAGTACCTCCCTTATGAACACTGAAGCTTTCTTT | CASTSLMNTEAFF
TRBJ1-2 | NA | TRBV28 | NA | TGTGCCAGCAGTTTGCGCGGGTCGGGTCGAGATGGCTACACCTTC | CASSLRGSGRDGYTF